These 24 T cell receptor beta chains came from one sample sequenced in a study of spatial heterogeneity in lung cancer. Time point defined: sample taken at primary tumor resection. From tumor, nontumor lung or frozen PBMC, whole RNA was taken unsorted for sequencing. From the 5' RACE reads, TCRdb called clonotypes with MiXCR, one entry per CDR3 protein. The table lists 9,500 to 14,000 distinct CDR3 sequences, around 3.9% of them singletons, with just over 7.5% in the top ten. Sequences were derived from normal lung tissue next to the tumor, sampled at surgery. The receptors here all came from a male donor with early-stage non-small cell lung cancer.

The sample holds many counts of this clonotype. With the library built for alpha chains, this beta chain is off target and its frequency is not meaningful. The rearrangement uses TRBV4-3 and TRBJ1-3; 9 bases map to TRBD1. Germline V CDR1 and CDR2: LGHNA, YSLEER. The J segment lost 1 base and the V segment lost 1 base, leaving 2 bases of the junction unmatched. The CDR3 extends over 16 amino acids. Here the CDR3 DNA reads TGCGCCAGCAGCCAAGTACAGGGGGCGTCTGGAAACACCATATATTTT. This sequence encodes CASSQVQGASGNTIYF.

This clonotype was counted between two and nine times. This beta chain appears as a stray read in a library generated for alpha chains; its size is not informative. V gene TRBV27 combines with J gene TRBJ1-1; D is undetermined. Trimming left V 7 bases short and J 1 base short, with 10 bases between. The CDR3 is 13 residues long. Germline CDR1 reads MNHEY; CDR2 reads SMNVEV (reference sequence). CDR3 amino acids: CASKPTGNTEAFF. For the CDR3, the DNA is TGTGCCAGCAAACCGACGGGGAACACTGAAGCTTTCTTT.

This clonotype was counted only a few times. This beta chain was picked up by a library intended for alpha chains and is off target, so its count carries little meaning. The V gene is TRBV28, the J gene TRBJ2-2, with 8 bases that match TRBD1. V lost 8 bases to trimming and J lost 5 bases; unmatched junction nucleotides: 10. The CDR3 spans 15 residues. CDR1 MDHEN and CDR2 SYDVKM come from the germline V gene. The CDR3 region is CASGAGDRITGELFF. In nucleotides, the CDR3 is TGTGCCAGCGGGGCCGGGGACAGGATTACCGGGGAGCTGTTTTTT.

This clonotype counts as medium-sized (0.01 to 0.1%). This beta chain was picked up by a library intended for alpha chains and is off target, so its count carries little meaning. The DNA for the CDR3 is TGCAGTGCTGGCCGGGGGGGCTATAATTCACCCCTCCACTTT. Amino acid sequence: CSAGRGGYNSPLHF. The chain combines TRBV20-1 with TRBJ1-6; maybe TRBD1 (5 bases). The CDR3 consists of 14 residues. V was clipped by 5 bases and J by 3 bases, with 11 bases between them. From germline, CDR1 is DFQATT and CDR2 SNEGSKA (reference sequence).

This clonotype showed up many times. This beta chain is off target for a library built for alpha chains, so its abundance means little. The chain recombines TRBV28 with TRBJ2-5; D is possibly TRBD1 (5 bases). The germline V and J ends were trimmed by 6 bases and 2 bases, with 13 bases remaining between them. CDR1 and CDR2 (germline): MDHEN, SYDVKM. This CDR3 is 14 amino acids long. CDR3 amino acids: CASSNRQDQETQYF. The CDR3 DNA reads as TGTGCCAGCAGCAACAGGCAAGATCAAGAGACCCAGTACTTC.

This clonotype was counted at least ten times. This beta chain is a stray sequence in a library constructed for alpha chains; its clone size is not meaningful. The chain combines TRBV6-5 with TRBJ1-2, with D perhaps matching TRBD1 (5 bases). There are 14 residues in the CDR3. Trimming removed 2 bases at V and 4 bases at J, with 11 bases between. Germline values: CDR1 MNHEY, CDR2 SVGAGI. The CDR3 bases are TGTGCCAGCAGTTACGGGGACGGATCCTATGGCTACACCTTC. It encodes CASSYGDGSYGYTF.

Many counts were recorded for this clonotype. This beta chain is an off-target read within a library intended for alpha chains, so its frequency means little. The rearrangement joins TRBV4-2 to TRBJ1-2, with D uncertain. The CDR3 consists of 15 residues. Germline V gene sequence: CDR1 LGHNA, CDR2 YNFKEQ. V lost 3 bases and J lost 4, with 15 bases in between. CDR3: CASSQAGLASYGYTF. As DNA, the CDR3 is TGTGCCAGCAGCCAGGCTGGCCTGGCTAGCTATGGCTACACCTTC.

As concerns this clonotype: The library was prepared for alpha chains; this beta chain is a stray read, so its frequency means little. The chain recombines TRBV5-4 with TRBJ1-1; the D is unclear. CDR3 size: 15 residues. V shed 0 bases and J shed 0 bases, with 9 bases lying between them. Germline V gene sequence: CDR1 SGHNT, CDR2 YYREEE (reference sequence). The CDR3 reads CASSLEARMNTEAFF. The CDR3 nucleotides are TGTGCCAGCAGCTTGGAAGCGAGAATGAACACTGAAGCTTTCTTT. Combining the CDR3 with reference TRBV5-4 and TRBJ1-1 gives the whole variable domain ETGVTQSPTHLIKTRGQQVTLRCSSQSGHNTVSWYQQALGQGPQFIFQYYREEENGRGNFPPRFSGLQFPNYSSELNVNALELDDSALYLCASSLEARMNTEAFFGQGTRLTVV.

This clonotype was detected many times. This beta chain is a stray sequence in a library constructed for alpha chains; its clone size is not meaningful. The genes are TRBV7-2 and TRBJ2-1; D ambiguous. V was pared by 0 bases and J by 8 bases, with 8 bases between. In germline, CDR1 is SGHTA, CDR2 FQGNSA. The CDR3 extends over 13 amino acids. CDR3 sequence (DNA): TGTGCCAGCAGCTTAGCGCGGTACGATGAGCAGTTCTTC. Translation gives CASSLARYDEQFF.

This clonotype was observed at least ten times. This beta chain is an unintended read in a library built for alpha chains; its size means little. The rearrangement joins TRBV3-1 to TRBJ1-2, with D unresolved. Germline V lookup: CDR1 LGHDT, CDR2 YNNKEL (reference sequence). The CDR3 length is 15 residues. The V end was cut by 0 bases, the J end by 2 bases, with 10 bases between. CDR3 DNA sequence: TGTGCCAGCAGCCAAGATTCAGTAAGCAACTATGGCTACACCTTC. It yields the protein CASSQDSVSNYGYTF.

Turning to this clonotype: A library made for alpha chains picked up this beta chain off target, so its size means little. The V gene is TRBV5-1, the J gene TRBJ2-3; 9 bases fit TRBD2. The V segment lost 4 bases and the J segment 1 base; nucleotides outside the gene matches: 1. Per germline, CDR1 SGHRS and CDR2 YFSETQ. The CDR3 contains 14 residues. In DNA form, the CDR3 reads TGCGCCAGCAGCCGGACTAGCGGCACAGATACGCAGTATTTT. It yields the protein CASSRTSGTDTQYF.

This clonotype is medium-sized within its sample. Little can be read into the size of this beta chain, an off-target read in a library designed for alpha chains. J is TRBJ2-1 and V is TRBV7-6; possibly TRBD1 for D (6 bases). Between the trimmed V and J ends, which lost 2 bases and 0 bases, there was a span of 8 bases. CDR3 length: 15 amino acids. Germline CDR1 is SGHVS and CDR2 is FNYEAQ. Here the CDR3 DNA reads TGTGCCAGCAGCTTAACAGGGAGCTCCTACAATGAGCAGTTCTTC. This codes for CASSLTGSSYNEQFF.

Of note for this clonotype: The junction shows a germline mismatch at one end, possibly a read error. Found in a library prepared for alpha chains, this beta chain is an off-target read, and its abundance has little meaning. The chain carries TRBV6-5 and TRBJ1-1; maybe TRBD1 (5 bases). The CDR3 spans 14 residues. The germline CDR1 and CDR2 sequences are MNHEY and SVGAGI. Here the CDR3 reads CAGSYGTTQGEAFF. CDR3 nucleotide sequence: TGTGCCGGCAGTTACGGGACTACCCAGGGAGAAGCTTTCTTC.

A remark on this clonotype: This beta chain is a stray sequence in a library constructed for alpha chains; its clone size is not meaningful. The chain has TRBV7-2 and TRBJ2-2, with a tentative D call TRBD1 (6 bases). Trimming left V 5 bases short and J 2 bases short, with 12 bases between. Per germline, CDR1 SGHTA and CDR2 FQGNSA. The CDR3 is made up of 15 amino acids. CDR3 in DNA: TGTGCCAGCAGCATTCCGGGACACAACACCGGGGAGCTGTTTTTT. Its protein is CASSIPGHNTGELFF.

There are many counts of this clonotype. A much larger clonotype is one base distant, so this may be a read error. Found in a library prepared for alpha chains, this beta chain is an off-target read, and its abundance has little meaning. The rearrangement links TRBV19 to TRBJ2-7, with 12 bases fitting TRBD2. The CDR3 loop spans 16 amino acids. Germline assignment: CDR1 LNHDA and CDR2 SQIVND (reference sequence). The CDR3 here is CVSSRLAGASNYEQYF. The DNA of the CDR3 is TGTGTCAGTAGCAGACTAGCGGGGGCCTCAAACTACGAGCAGTACTTC.

Ten or more counts support this clonotype. Being off target in a library aimed at alpha chains, this beta chain has a size of little meaning. The chain joins TRBV20-1 to TRBJ2-7; D perhaps matches TRBD1 (6 bases). Trimming pared 6 bases from V and 3 bases from J, leaving 12 bases between. The length of the CDR3 is 12 residues. The germline V gene encodes CDR1 DFQATT and CDR2 SNEGSKA (reference sequence). In DNA, the CDR3 is TGCAGTGCATCGAGGGGGTACTACGAGCAGTACTTC. The encoded protein is CSASRGYYEQYF.

This clonotype was observed many times. As an off-target read in a library built for alpha chains, this beta chain has a frequency of little significance. The J gene is TRBJ1-2, the V gene TRBV6-5; tentative D call: TRBD1 (5 bases). The V and J ends lost 5 bases and 6 bases respectively, with 13 bases between them. Looked up from germline, CDR1 is MNHEY and CDR2 is SVGAGI. This CDR3 spans 13 amino acids. This CDR3 is CASSQDKTHGYTF. The CDR3 bases are TGTGCCAGCAGTCAGGACAAAACTCATGGCTACACCTTC.

This clonotype was counted at least ten times. Since it is a stray read in a library aimed at alpha chains, this beta chain has a size that is not meaningful. CDR3: CASSQDWGSVYEQYF. The DNA of the CDR3 is TGTGCCAGCAGCCAAGATTGGGGCAGCGTCTACGAGCAGTACTTC. The chain carries TRBV3-1 and TRBJ2-7, with D maybe TRBD1 (5 bases). The V and J ends lost 0 bases and 3 bases respectively, with 12 bases between them. The length of the CDR3 is 15 residues. CDR1 is LGHDT, CDR2 YNNKEL, per germline (reference sequence).

This clonotype was found many times. This beta chain turned up in a library designed for alpha chains; as an off-target read, its abundance says little. The chain links TRBV20-1 to TRBJ2-3; D is possibly TRBD2 (6 bases). Per germline, CDR1 DFQATT and CDR2 SNEGSKA (reference sequence). This CDR3 contains 16 residues. Trimming removed 5 bases from V and 0 bases from J, with 18 bases in between. CDR3 in amino acids: CSADPSLASSTDTQYF. The DNA for the CDR3 is TGCAGTGCTGACCCATCACTAGCTAGTAGCACAGATACGCAGTATTTT.

This clonotype was recorded at least ten times. Since the library was made to target alpha chains, this beta chain is a stray read and its abundance is not meaningful. This chain joins TRBV7-6 and TRBJ1-6, with 8 positions matching TRBD1. J lost 9 bases, V lost 3 bases, and 7 bases had no gene match. In germline, CDR1 is SGHVS, CDR2 FNYEAQ. The CDR3 loop spans 15 amino acids. CDR3 protein: CASSLTGAASSPLHF. CDR3 bases: TGTGCCAGCAGCTTGACAGGGGCCGCAAGTTCACCCCTCCACTTT.

By frequency in the sample, this clonotype is medium-sized. Little can be read into the size of this beta chain, an off-target read in a library designed for alpha chains. This CDR3 is CASSDQGASSPLHF. Written as DNA, the CDR3 is TGTGCCAGCAGTGATCAGGGGGCAAGTTCACCCCTCCACTTT. V is TRBV2 and J is TRBJ1-6; TRBD1 agrees at 8 bases. This CDR3 has 14 amino acids. Trimming removed 3 bases from V and 9 bases from J; junction bases left unmatched: 4. Germline V gene sequence: CDR1 SNHLY, CDR2 FYNNEI.

In its sample, this clonotype was seen once. Germline and junction disagree at one end, which may indicate a read error. With the library built for alpha chains, this beta chain is off target and its frequency is not meaningful. V is TRBV7-9 and J is TRBJ2-1; D may be TRBD2 (6 bases). Germline V gene sequence: CDR1 SEHNR, CDR2 FQNEAQ (reference sequence). The CDR3 runs 11 residues. The CDR3 bases are TGTGCTAGCAGCTTAGGAGGGGAGCAGCTCTTC. It encodes CASSLGGEQLF.

This clonotype is termed medium-sized. In a library made to pick up alpha chains, this beta chain is a stray read with a size that means little. The rearrangement links TRBV5-5 to TRBJ1-2; D gene unclear. The V end was cut by 0 bases, the J end by 4 bases, with 10 bases between. The CDR3 extends over 14 amino acids. Looked up from germline, CDR1 is SGHKS and CDR2 is YYEKEE (reference sequence). This CDR3 reads CASSLGSTFYGYTF. CDR3 sequence (DNA): TGTGCCAGCAGCTTGGGCAGTACCTTCTATGGCTACACCTTC.

This clonotype has a count of ten or more. This beta chain came through as a stray read in a library set up for alpha chains, and its size says little. This chain uses TRBV6-1 with TRBJ1-4; D unresolved. This CDR3 region has 15 residues. From germline, CDR1 is MNHNS and CDR2 SASEGT. The V end lost 0 bases, the J end lost 8 bases, and 13 bases lay between the germline ends. For the CDR3, the DNA is TGTGCCAGCAGTGAAGCGCGTGGGTTTCGGGAAAAACTGTTTTTT. It codes for CASSEARGFREKLFF.